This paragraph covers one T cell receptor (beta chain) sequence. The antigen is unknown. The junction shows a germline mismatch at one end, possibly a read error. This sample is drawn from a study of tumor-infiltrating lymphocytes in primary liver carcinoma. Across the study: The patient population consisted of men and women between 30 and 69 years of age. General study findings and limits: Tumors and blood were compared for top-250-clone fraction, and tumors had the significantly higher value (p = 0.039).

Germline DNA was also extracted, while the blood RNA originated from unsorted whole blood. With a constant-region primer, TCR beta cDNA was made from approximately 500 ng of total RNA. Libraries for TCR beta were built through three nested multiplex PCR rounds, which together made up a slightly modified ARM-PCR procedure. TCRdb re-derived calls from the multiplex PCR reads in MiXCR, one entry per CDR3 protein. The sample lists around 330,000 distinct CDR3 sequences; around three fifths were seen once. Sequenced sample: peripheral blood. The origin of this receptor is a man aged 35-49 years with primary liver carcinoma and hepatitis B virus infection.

CDR3 amino acids: CANSLDWSGSTGELLF. The CDR3 DNA sequence: TGTGCCAACAGCTTAGATTGGAGCGGTAGTACCGGGGAGCTGCTTTTT. The genes are TRBV11-2 and TRBJ2-2; possibly TRBD2 for D (5 bases). Germline V gene sequence: CDR1 SGHAT, CDR2 FQNNGV. CDR3 size: 16 residues.